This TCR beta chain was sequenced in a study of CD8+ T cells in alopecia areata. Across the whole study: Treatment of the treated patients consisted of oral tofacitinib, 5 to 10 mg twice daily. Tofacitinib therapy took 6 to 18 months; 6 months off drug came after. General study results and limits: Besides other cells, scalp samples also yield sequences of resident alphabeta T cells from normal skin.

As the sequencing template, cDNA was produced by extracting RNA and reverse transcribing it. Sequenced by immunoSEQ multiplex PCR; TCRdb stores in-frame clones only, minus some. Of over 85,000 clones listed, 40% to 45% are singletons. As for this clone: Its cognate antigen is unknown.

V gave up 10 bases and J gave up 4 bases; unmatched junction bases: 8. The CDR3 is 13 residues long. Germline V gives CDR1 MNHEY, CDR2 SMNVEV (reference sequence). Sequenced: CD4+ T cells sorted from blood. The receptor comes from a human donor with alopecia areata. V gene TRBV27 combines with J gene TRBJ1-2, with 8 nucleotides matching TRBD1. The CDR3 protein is CANRPGGAYGYTF. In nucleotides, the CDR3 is TGTGCCAACCGCCCAGGGGGCGCCTATGGCTACACCTTC.